This T cell receptor (beta chain) was obtained from a study of CD8 T cells in Susac syndrome. The study, taken as a whole, reports: In its TCR sequencing and HLA analysis, the study acknowledged that the number of individuals was relatively small.

Germline V gene lookup returns CDR1 SEHNR and CDR2 FQNEAQ (reference sequence). Trimming left V 2 bases short and J 3 bases short, with 17 bases between. The CDR3 sequence is 16 residues long. RNA totalling about 0.45 to 1 ug underwent reverse transcription with random hexamers. Across 54 Vbeta and 13 Jbeta, immunoSEQ multiplex PCR amplified TCR beta CDR3. One entry per CDR3 protein results from TCRdb running MiXCR on the immunoSEQ multiplex PCR reads. Of about 190,000 distinct CDR3 sequences listed, about 94% are singletons. From blood CD8+ and CD4+ T cells, the TCR beta chain was sequenced. Healthy donors were controls matched for age and sex. In regard to this clonotype: Its antigen is currently unknown.

The sample comprised CD4+ T cells from PBMCs. This TCR was sampled from a human donor in good health. V and J are TRBV7-9 and TRBJ2-7; D remains unclear. The CDR3 here is CASSLRALGGNYEQYF. The CDR3 region has the DNA TGTGCCAGCAGCTTAAGGGCCCTAGGTGGGAACTACGAGCAGTACTTC.